The 21 T cell receptor beta chains listed next were all sequenced from one sample in a study of sequential checkpoint blockade in melanoma. Treatment defined: randomized to nivolumab then ipilimumab (arm A) or the reverse (arm B). Generated by immunoSEQ multiplex PCR, the TCRdb table keeps only in-frame clones and is missing some. This sample has some 10,000 clones, with roughly 29% found just once. Source: tumor tissue (inferred from file names), taken from a patient given nivolumab and ipilimumab in sequence. Receptors originate from a human donor with melanoma.

This clone is medium-sized (0.01 to 0.1%) within its sample. The chain couples TRBV19 to TRBJ1-6; no clear D gene. Trimming pared 0 bases from V and 4 bases from J, leaving 4 bases between. This CDR3 is 14 amino acids long. Germline loops: CDR1 LNHDA, CDR2 SQIVND (reference sequence). CDR3 sequence reads: CASSIEGYNSPLHF. CDR3 sequence (DNA): TGTGCCAGTAGTATAGAAGGGTATAATTCACCCCTCCACTTT.

The CDR3 spells CASSSRVRTYTEQYV. The DNA of the CDR3 is TGTGCCAGCAGTTCACGAGTAAGAACCTATACGGAGCAGTACGTC. This chain uses TRBV28 with TRBJ2-7; no clear D gene. V lost 4 bases and J 7 bases, leaving 20 bases between the germline ends. The CDR3 spans 15 residues. Per germline, CDR1 MDHEN and CDR2 SYDVKM.

The rearrangement uses TRBV11-3 and TRBJ2-5; the match to TRBD2 covers 8 bases. The J segment lost 5 bases and the V segment lost 5 bases, leaving 13 bases of the junction unmatched. The CDR3 covers 16 residues. Germline assignment: CDR1 SGHNT and CDR2 YENEEA. The DNA for the CDR3 is TGTGCCAGCAGCCAAGGCGGGGGGCCCGGCCGGGAGACCCAGTACTTC. The encoded protein is CASSQGGGPGRETQYF. The full variable domain, rest sourced from reference TRBV11-3 and TRBJ2-5, is EAGVVQSPRYKIIEKKQPVAFWCNPISGHNTLYWYLQNLGQGPELLIRYENEEAVDDSQLPKDRFSAERLKGVDSTLKIQPAELGDSAVYLCASSQGGGPGRETQYFGPGTRLLVL.

The chain links TRBV11-3 to TRBJ2-5; 7 nucleotides line up with TRBD1. The CDR3 is made up of 16 amino acids. With 3 bases clipped from V and 5 bases from J, the junction kept 12 bases outside the gene matches. Germline CDR1 is SGHNT and CDR2 is YENEEA. CDR3 sequence reads: CASSFVTGAFGETQYF. CDR3 DNA sequence: TGTGCCAGCAGCTTCGTTACAGGGGCTTTCGGTGAGACCCAGTACTTC.

The chain links TRBV11-3 to TRBJ2-2; a weak D match, TRBD2 (7 bases). CDR3 size: 16 residues. Germline loops: CDR1 SGHNT, CDR2 YENEEA. V dropped 5 bases and J dropped 3 bases, with 16 bases sitting between them. As DNA, the CDR3 is TGTGCCAGCAGCCGAGGGGGGGGCGCGGACACCGGGGAGCTGTTTTTT. It is translated as CASSRGGGADTGELFF.

This chain uses TRBV11-3 with TRBJ2-3; 10 bases map to TRBD2. V dropped 5 bases and J dropped 6; count of bases not matched to a gene: 11. CDR1 SGHNT and CDR2 YENEEA come from the germline V gene. CDR3 length equals 16 residues. The CDR3 region is CASSRSSGGAWDTQYF. CDR3 DNA sequence: TGTGCCAGCAGCCGCTCGAGCGGGGGGGCCTGGGATACGCAGTATTTT.

This clone has at least ten counts. J is TRBJ1-1 and V is TRBV11-3; D is undetermined. This CDR3 contains 15 residues. The germline CDR1 and CDR2 sequences are SGHNT and YENEEA. The V end lost 2 bases, the J end lost 5 bases, and 15 bases lay between the germline ends. The CDR3 spells CASSLIGMGSTEAFF. In DNA form, the CDR3 reads TGTGCCAGCAGCTTAATCGGAATGGGGAGTACTGAAGCTTTCTTT.

V and J are TRBV11-3 and TRBJ2-2, with D perhaps TRBD1 (5 bases). The V and J ends lost 5 bases and 4 bases respectively, with 11 bases between them. Germline V gives CDR1 SGHNT, CDR2 YENEEA. The CDR3 totals 14 residues. CDR3 in DNA: TGTGCCAGCAGCCCGACAGTTTCCACCGGGGAGCTGTTTTTT. The encoded protein is CASSPTVSTGELFF.

This clone came up many times. V usage is TRBV11-3 and J usage is TRBJ1-5; 7 bases line up with TRBD1. The CDR3 spans 15 residues. The J segment lost 4 bases and the V segment lost 2 bases, leaving 5 bases of the junction unmatched. Germline V gene sequence: CDR1 SGHNT, CDR2 YENEEA. The CDR3 DNA follows: TGTGCCAGCAGCTTATTCCAGGGGGGGAATCAGCCCCAGCATTTT. It yields the protein CASSLFQGGNQPQHF. Drawing the rest from reference TRBV11-3 and TRBJ1-5, the complete variable domain is EAGVVQSPRYKIIEKKQPVAFWCNPISGHNTLYWYLQNLGQGPELLIRYENEEAVDDSQLPKDRFSAERLKGVDSTLKIQPAELGDSAVYLCASSLFQGGNQPQHFGDGTRLSIL.

The rearrangement uses TRBV18 and TRBJ1-1; no firm D call. The CDR3 consists of 14 residues. V dropped 2 bases and J dropped 1 base, with 8 bases sitting between them. Germline V gene sequence: CDR1 KGHSH, CDR2 LQKENI. The CDR3 DNA reads TGTGCCAGCTCACCAATTGATGGGAACACTGAAGCTTTCTTT. Its protein product is CASSPIDGNTEAFF.

This clone was detected a few times. The V and J genes are TRBV30 and TRBJ1-1; TRBD1 might be the D (6 bases). V lost 2 bases and J 5 bases, leaving 18 bases between the germline ends. This CDR3 is built from 15 residues. Germline V CDR1 and CDR2: GTSNPN, SVGIG (reference sequence). The CDR3 reads CAWSPQGRRITEAFF. The CDR3, as DNA: TGTGCCTGGAGTCCACAGGGACGGCGAATAACTGAAGCTTTCTTT.

V gene TRBV5-1 combines with J gene TRBJ2-5; 8 bases map to TRBD2. Trimming at V came to 0 bases and at J to 0 bases, leaving 4 bases not matched to a gene. Germline CDR1 and CDR2: SGHRS and YFSETQ. The CDR3 loop spans 16 amino acids. The CDR3 DNA sequence: TGCGCCAGCAGCTTGGCCGGACTAGCTTACCAAGAGACCCAGTACTTC. It yields the protein CASSLAGLAYQETQYF.

This chain connects TRBV14 to TRBJ1-1; the D gene is possibly TRBD1 (5 bases). The CDR3 totals 13 residues. Trimming pared 1 base from V and 6 bases from J, leaving 9 bases between. The germline CDR1 and CDR2 sequences are SGHDN and FVKESK. This CDR3 is CASSQGGGSEAFF. In DNA form, the CDR3 reads TGTGCCAGCAGCCAAGGCGGGGGATCTGAAGCTTTCTTT.

The rearrangement joins TRBV6-8 to TRBJ1-5, with D tentatively TRBD1 (6 bases). Trimming shortened V by 6 bases and J by 3 bases, and 18 bases separated the two germline ends. The CDR3 sequence is 16 residues long. Germline V gives CDR1 MNHGY, CDR2 SAAAGT. The CDR3 region is CASRGGEDSNNQPQHF. The CDR3, as DNA: TGTGCCAGCAGGGGGGGCGAGGACTCAAACAATCAGCCCCAGCATTTT.

This clone was counted only a few times. The V gene is TRBV18, the J gene TRBJ1-3; D is uncertain. CDR1 is KGHSH, CDR2 LQKENI, per germline. This CDR3 region has 13 residues. Between the trimmed V and J ends, which lost 5 bases and 7 bases, there was a span of 12 bases. The CDR3 loop is CASSSRQLNTIYF. Written as DNA, the CDR3 is TGTGCCAGCTCATCACGGCAGTTGAACACCATATATTTT.

This clone was observed a handful of times. The V gene is TRBV7-5, the J gene TRBJ2-7; the table's D call of TRBD2 was not tested on the DNA. TRBV7-5 is listed as a pseudogene. The CDR3 consists of 14 residues. Here the CDR3 reads CASSLSGTGDEQYF. The CDR3 bases are TGTGCCAGCAGCTTAAGCGGGACGGGAGACGAGCAGTACTTC.

This clone was observed at least ten times. The chain joins TRBV11-3 to TRBJ2-3, with 10 bases lining up with TRBD1. Germline trimming cut 4 bases from V and 3 bases from J; bases unmatched to any gene: 4. There are 15 residues in the CDR3. The V gene's germline CDR1 is SGHNT and CDR2 YENEEA. CDR3: CASSSGTGVTDTQYF. As DNA, the CDR3 is TGTGCCAGCAGCTCCGGGACAGGGGTGACAGATACGCAGTATTTT.

The chain combines TRBV10-3 with TRBJ2-3; 11 bases agree with TRBD2. The CDR3 totals 18 residues. V dropped 5 bases and J dropped 4; count of bases not matched to a gene: 14. The V gene's germline CDR1 is ENHRY and CDR2 SYGVKD. In DNA form, the CDR3 reads TGTGCCATCAGTCAAACAATGACTAGCGGGACTCCACCAGATACGCAGTATTTT. The encoded protein is CAISQTMTSGTPPDTQYF.

V is TRBV6-8 and J is TRBJ2-1; D is ambiguous. CDR1 is MNHGY, CDR2 SAAAGT, per germline. V was pared by 6 bases and J by 6 bases, with 18 bases between. This CDR3 is built from 15 residues. CDR3 bases: TGTGCCAGCAGCCGCGCTACGGCAACGCTCAATGAGCAGTTCTTC. Amino acid sequence: CASSRATATLNEQFF.

This clone appeared many times. The rearrangement links TRBV11-3 to TRBJ1-1; D perhaps matches TRBD1 (5 bases). Germline V lookup: CDR1 SGHNT, CDR2 YENEEA. This CDR3 region has 14 residues. The V gene lost 3 bases and the J gene lost 6 bases, with 14 bases spanning the gap. CDR3 sequence reads: CASSFGGMKPEAFF. CDR3 coding DNA: TGTGCCAGCAGCTTCGGGGGAATGAAACCTGAAGCTTTCTTT.

By share, this clone counts as medium-sized. The rearrangement links TRBV11-3 to TRBJ1-1; D is uncertain. The V gene's germline CDR1 is SGHNT and CDR2 YENEEA. This CDR3 has 15 amino acids. Trimming took off 4 bases at V and 2 bases at J, with 14 bases between the two ends. The CDR3: CASSSSAGVNTEAFF. The DNA of the CDR3 is TGTGCCAGCAGCTCGTCGGCAGGAGTAAACACTGAAGCTTTCTTT.